This note documents a single TCR beta chain sequence. V was cut by 3 bases and J by 1 base, with 9 bases left in between. The CDR3 spans 14 residues. Germline V gene data show CDR1 as SGDLS and CDR2 as YYNGEE. Time point indicated: newly diagnosed GD, antithyroid drugs for less than 3 months. The TCR library was made from RNA extracted from PBMCs. Both iRepertoire HTBI primers and Arm-PCR of CDR3 regions were used to build the TCR beta libraries. Authors' processing steps: Segment identification across samples yielded 50 to 80 TRBV and about 13 TRBJ segments. TCRdb re-called the multiplex PCR reads with MiXCR, one entry per CDR3 protein. These V and J calls derive from TCRdb rather than the authors' analysis. The sample lists about 560,000 distinct CDR3 sequences, 15% to 20% occurring once. This sample is part of a study of regulatory T cells in long-lasting Graves disease. These records were also assigned to another study, of T cells in Graves' hyperthyroidism and ophthalmopathy. According to that study: Stable hyperthyroidism: no ophthalmopathy progression over 18 months of follow-up. Blood also contained most expanded thyroid clonotypes above 0.001. By a 13 V-J model, ophthalmopathy was set apart from stable hyperthyroidism.

This TCR was sampled from a man aged 18-30 years with Graves disease. The chain couples TRBV9 to TRBJ2-3; tentative D call: TRBD2 (6 bases). Sequenced material: peripheral blood mononuclear cells (PBMCs), taken at new diagnosis, from a patient treated with antithyroid drugs. The DNA for the CDR3 is TGTGCCAGCAGCGGGGGGGACGGCACAGATACGCAGTATTTT. Translated: CASSGGDGTDTQYF.